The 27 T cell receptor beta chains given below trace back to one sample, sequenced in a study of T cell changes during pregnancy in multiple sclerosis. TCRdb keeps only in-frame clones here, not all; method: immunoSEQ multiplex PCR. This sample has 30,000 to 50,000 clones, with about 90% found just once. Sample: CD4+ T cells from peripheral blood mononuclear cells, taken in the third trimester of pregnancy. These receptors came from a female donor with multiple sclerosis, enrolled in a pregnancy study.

The CDR3 DNA sequence: TGTGCCAGTAGTATAGACAGCGGGGGAGAGACCCAGTACTTC. It specifies CASSIDSGGETQYF. The chain carries TRBV19 and TRBJ2-5; TRBD2 aligns across 8 bases. This CDR3 is 14 amino acids long. Germline-derived CDR1 and CDR2 are LNHDA and SQIVND (reference sequence). After removal of 0 bases from V and 4 bases from J, the junction contained 1 base not matched to a gene.

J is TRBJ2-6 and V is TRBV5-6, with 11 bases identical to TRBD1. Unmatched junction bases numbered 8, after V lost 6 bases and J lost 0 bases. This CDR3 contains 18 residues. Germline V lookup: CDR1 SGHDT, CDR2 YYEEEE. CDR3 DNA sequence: TGTGCCAGCATACCTCGGGGGACAGGGGGCTCTGGGGCCAACGTCCTGACTTTC. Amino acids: CASIPRGTGGSGANVLTF. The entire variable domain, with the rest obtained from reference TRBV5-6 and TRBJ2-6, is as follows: DAGVTQSPTHLIKTRGQQVTLRCSPKSGHDTVSWYQQALGQGPQFIFQYYEEEERQRGNFPDRFSGHQFPNYSSELNVNALLLGDSALYLCASIPRGTGGSGANVLTFGAGSRLTVL.

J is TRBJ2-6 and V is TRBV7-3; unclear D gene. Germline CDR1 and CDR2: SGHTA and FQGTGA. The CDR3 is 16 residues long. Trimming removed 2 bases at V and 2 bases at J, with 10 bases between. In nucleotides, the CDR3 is TGTGCCAGCAGCTTAGCGGCGTCAACTGGGGCCAACGTCCTGACTTTC. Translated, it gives CASSLAASTGANVLTF.

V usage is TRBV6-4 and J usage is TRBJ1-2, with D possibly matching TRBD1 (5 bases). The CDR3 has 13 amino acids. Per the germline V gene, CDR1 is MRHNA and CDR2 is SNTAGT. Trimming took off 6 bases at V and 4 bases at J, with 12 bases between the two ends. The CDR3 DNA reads TGTGCCAGCAGGCCTACAGGTAGCTATGGCTACACCTTC. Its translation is CASRPTGSYGYTF.

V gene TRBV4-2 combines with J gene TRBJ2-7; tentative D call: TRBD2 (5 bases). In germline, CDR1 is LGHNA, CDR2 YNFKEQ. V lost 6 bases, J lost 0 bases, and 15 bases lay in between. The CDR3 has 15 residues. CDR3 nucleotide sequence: TGTGCCAGCAGTCCCGGCGGTAGCGACTCCTACGAGCAGTACTTC. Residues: CASSPGGSDSYEQYF.

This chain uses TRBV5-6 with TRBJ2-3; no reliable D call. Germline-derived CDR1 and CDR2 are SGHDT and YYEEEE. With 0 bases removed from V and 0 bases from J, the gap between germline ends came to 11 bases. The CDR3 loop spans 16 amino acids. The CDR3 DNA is TGTGCCAGCAGCTTGGAAGTCACATCTAGCACAGATACGCAGTATTTT. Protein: CASSLEVTSSTDTQYF. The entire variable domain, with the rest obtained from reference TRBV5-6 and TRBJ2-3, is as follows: DAGVTQSPTHLIKTRGQQVTLRCSPKSGHDTVSWYQQALGQGPQFIFQYYEEEERQRGNFPDRFSGHQFPNYSSELNVNALLLGDSALYLCASSLEVTSSTDTQYFGPGTRLTVL.

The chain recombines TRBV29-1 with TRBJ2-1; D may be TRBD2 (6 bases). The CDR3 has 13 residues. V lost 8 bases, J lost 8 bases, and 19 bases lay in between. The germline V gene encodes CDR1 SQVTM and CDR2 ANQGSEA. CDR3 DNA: TGCAGCCCCCGCGGAGGGGAGAGGGATGAGCAGTTCTTC. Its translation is CSPRGGERDEQFF.

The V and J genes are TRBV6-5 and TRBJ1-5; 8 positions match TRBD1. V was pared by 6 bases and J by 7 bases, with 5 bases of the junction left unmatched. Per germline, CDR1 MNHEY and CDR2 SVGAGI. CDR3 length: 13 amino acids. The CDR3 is CASSLTGVQPQHF. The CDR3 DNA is TGTGCCAGCAGCCTGACAGGGGTCCAGCCCCAGCATTTT.

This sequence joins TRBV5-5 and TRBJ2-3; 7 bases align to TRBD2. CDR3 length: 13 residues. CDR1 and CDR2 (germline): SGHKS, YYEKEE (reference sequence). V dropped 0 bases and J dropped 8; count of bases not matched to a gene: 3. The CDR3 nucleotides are TGTGCCAGCAGCTTGGAATGGGGGGGTACGCAGTATTTT. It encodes CASSLEWGGTQYF.

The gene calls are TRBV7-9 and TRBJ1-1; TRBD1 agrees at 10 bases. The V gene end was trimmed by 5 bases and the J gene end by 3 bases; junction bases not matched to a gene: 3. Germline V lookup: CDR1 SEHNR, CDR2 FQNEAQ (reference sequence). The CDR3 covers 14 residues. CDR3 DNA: TGTGCCAGCAGCACGGGACAGGGGCACACTGAAGCTTTCTTT. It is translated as CASSTGQGHTEAFF.

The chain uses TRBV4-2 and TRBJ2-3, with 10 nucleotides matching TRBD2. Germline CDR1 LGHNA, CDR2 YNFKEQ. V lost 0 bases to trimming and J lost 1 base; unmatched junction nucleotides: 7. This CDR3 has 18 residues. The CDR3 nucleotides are TGTGCCAGCAGCCAAGATGCAGCGGGAGGGCCTGGCACAGATACGCAGTATTTT. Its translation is CASSQDAAGGPGTDTQYF.

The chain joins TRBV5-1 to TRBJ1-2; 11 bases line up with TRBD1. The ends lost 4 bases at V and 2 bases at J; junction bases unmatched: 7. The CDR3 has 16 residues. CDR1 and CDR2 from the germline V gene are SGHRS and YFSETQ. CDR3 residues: CASSPRTGGLNYGYTF. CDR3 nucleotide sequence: TGCGCCAGCAGCCCCCGGACAGGGGGCCTAAACTATGGCTACACCTTC.

This CDR3 reads CASSLDDRGNEKLFF. CDR3 nucleotides: TGCGCCAGCAGCTTGGACGACAGAGGTAATGAAAAACTGTTTTTT. V usage is TRBV5-1 and J usage is TRBJ1-4, with a tentative D call TRBD1 (5 bases). Trimming cost V 0 bases and J 4 bases, with 10 bases left between them. Germline values: CDR1 SGHRS, CDR2 YFSETQ. The CDR3 spans 15 residues.

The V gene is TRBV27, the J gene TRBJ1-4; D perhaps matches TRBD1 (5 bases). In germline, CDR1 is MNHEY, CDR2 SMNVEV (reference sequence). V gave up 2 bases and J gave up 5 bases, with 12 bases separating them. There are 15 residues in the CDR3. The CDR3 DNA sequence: TGTGCCAGCAGTTTAATCAGCGGGGGAAATGAAAAACTGTTTTTT. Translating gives CASSLISGGNEKLFF. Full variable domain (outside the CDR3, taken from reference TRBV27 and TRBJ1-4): EAQVTQNPRYLITVTGKKLTVTCSQNMNHEYMSWYRQDPGLGLRQIYYSMNVEVTDKGDVPEGYKVSRKEKRNFPLILESPSPNQTSLYFCASSLISGGNEKLFFGSGTQLSVL.

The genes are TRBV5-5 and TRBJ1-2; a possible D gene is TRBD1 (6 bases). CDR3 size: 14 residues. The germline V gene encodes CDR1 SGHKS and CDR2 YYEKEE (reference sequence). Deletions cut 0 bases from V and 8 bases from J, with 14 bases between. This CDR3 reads CASSLASQQGGYTF. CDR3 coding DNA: TGTGCCAGCAGCTTGGCGAGTCAGCAGGGGGGCTACACCTTC.

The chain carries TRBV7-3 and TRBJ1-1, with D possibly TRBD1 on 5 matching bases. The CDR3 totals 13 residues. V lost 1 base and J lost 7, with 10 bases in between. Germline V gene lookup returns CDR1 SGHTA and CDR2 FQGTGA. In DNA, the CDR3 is TGTGCCAGCAGCTTAAACAGCGGGGGTGAAGCTTTCTTT. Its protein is CASSLNSGGEAFF.

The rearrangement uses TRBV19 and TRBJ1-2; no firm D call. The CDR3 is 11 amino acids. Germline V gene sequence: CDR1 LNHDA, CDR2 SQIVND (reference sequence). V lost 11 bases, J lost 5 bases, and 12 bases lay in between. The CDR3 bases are TGTGCCGCGGGTAGTCGGTATGGCTACACCTTC. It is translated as CAAGSRYGYTF.

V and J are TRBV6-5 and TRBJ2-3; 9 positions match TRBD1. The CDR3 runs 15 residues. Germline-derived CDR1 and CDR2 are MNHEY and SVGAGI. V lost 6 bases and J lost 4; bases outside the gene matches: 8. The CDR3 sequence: CASRWDREGSDTQYF. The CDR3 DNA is TGTGCCAGCAGGTGGGACAGGGAAGGGTCAGATACGCAGTATTTT.

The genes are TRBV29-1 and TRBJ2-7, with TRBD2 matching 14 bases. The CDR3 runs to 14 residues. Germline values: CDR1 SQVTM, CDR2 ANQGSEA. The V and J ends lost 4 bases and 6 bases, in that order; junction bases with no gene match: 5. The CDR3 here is CSVGGTSGSPEQYF. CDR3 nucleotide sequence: TGCAGCGTTGGGGGGACTAGCGGGAGCCCCGAGCAGTACTTC.

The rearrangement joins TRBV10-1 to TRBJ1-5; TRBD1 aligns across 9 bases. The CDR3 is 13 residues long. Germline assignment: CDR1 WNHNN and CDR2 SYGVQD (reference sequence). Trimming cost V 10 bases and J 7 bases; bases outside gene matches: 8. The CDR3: CATARQGGQPQHF. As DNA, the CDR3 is TGCGCCACCGCGCGACAGGGGGGACAGCCCCAGCATTTT.

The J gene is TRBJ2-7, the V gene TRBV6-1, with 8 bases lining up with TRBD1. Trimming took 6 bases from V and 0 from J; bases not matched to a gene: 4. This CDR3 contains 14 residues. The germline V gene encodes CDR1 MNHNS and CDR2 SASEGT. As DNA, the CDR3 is TGTGCCAGCAGCCGGACAGGGTTCTCCTACGAGCAGTACTTC. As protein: CASSRTGFSYEQYF.

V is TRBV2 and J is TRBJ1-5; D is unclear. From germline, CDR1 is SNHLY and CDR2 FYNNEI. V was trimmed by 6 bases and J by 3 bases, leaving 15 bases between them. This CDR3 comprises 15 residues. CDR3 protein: CASSPTDGYNQPQHF. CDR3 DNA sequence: TGTGCCAGCAGCCCCACAGACGGTTACAATCAGCCCCAGCATTTT.

The CDR3 loop reads CASSYGQYNSPLHF. CDR3 sequence (DNA): TGTGCCAGCAGTTACGGACAGTATAATTCACCCCTCCACTTT. V usage is TRBV6-6 and J usage is TRBJ1-6; possibly TRBD1 for D (6 bases). Trimming shortened V by 2 bases and J by 4 bases, and 6 bases separated the two germline ends. Per the germline V gene, CDR1 is MNHNY and CDR2 is SVGAGI (reference sequence). This CDR3 spans 14 amino acids.

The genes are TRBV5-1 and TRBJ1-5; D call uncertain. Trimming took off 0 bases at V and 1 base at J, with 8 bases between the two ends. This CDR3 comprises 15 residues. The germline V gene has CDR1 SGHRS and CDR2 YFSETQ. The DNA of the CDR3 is TGCGCCAGCAGCTTGGGAAGCCGAAGCAATCAGCCCCAGCATTTT. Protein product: CASSLGSRSNQPQHF.

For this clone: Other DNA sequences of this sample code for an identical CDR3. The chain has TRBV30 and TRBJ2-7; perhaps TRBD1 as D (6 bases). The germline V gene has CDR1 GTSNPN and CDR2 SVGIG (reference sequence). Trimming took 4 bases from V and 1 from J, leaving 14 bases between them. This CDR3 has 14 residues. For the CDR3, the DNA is TGTGCCTGGACTCGGGACACAGGGTCCTACGAGCAGTACTTC. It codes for CAWTRDTGSYEQYF.

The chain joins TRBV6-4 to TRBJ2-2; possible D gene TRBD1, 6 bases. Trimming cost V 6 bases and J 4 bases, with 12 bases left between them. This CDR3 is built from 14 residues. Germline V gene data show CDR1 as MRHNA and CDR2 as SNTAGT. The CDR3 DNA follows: TGTGCCAGCAGGCGTACAGGGCCCACCGGGGAGCTGTTTTTT. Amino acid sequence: CASRRTGPTGELFF.

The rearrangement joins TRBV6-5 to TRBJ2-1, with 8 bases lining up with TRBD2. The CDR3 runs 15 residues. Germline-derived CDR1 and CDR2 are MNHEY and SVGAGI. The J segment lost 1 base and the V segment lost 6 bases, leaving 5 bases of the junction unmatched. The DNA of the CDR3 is TGTGCCAGCAGCCCCGGGACTAGTTCCTACAATGAGCAGTTCTTC. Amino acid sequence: CASSPGTSSYNEQFF.